Listed below are T cell receptor beta chains from one sample, sequenced in a study of neurological immune-mediated disorders. MiXCR was run by TCRdb on the 5' RACE reads, yielding one entry per CDR3 protein. The sample lists 45,000 or so distinct CDR3 sequences, approximately 2.8% seen once, with roughly 16% in the top ten. The specimen was PBMCs. These TCRs come from a woman aged 45-59 years with multiple sclerosis. Both conserved end residues are part of each CDR3. Fields, in order: J gene, D gene, V gene, clone size, CDR3 DNA, CDR3 protein. The D gene is left open where the match is weak. The size of a clone is reported for some rows only, either as once, few or many, or as a class for expanded clones.

>TRBJ2-4|.|TRBV19|.
TGTGCCAGTAGCCGTCCTCGGGGAAACATTCAGTACTTC
CASSRPRGNIQYF
>TRBJ2-7|.|TRBV9|many
TGTGCCAGCAGCGTAATGCCTATTCGGGAGCAGTACTTC
CASSVMPIREQYF
>TRBJ1-4|.|TRBV14|few
TGTGCCAGCAGCCCTCACGAGAATAATGAAAAACTGTTTTTT
CASSPHENNEKLFF
>TRBJ1-1|.|TRBV12-3/TRBV12-4|many
TGTGCCAGCAGTTTAGGGGACACAAGAATGAACACTGAAGCTTTCTTT
CASSLGDTRMNTEAFF
>TRBJ1-1|TRBD1|TRBV12-3/TRBV12-4|many
TGTGCCAGCAGTCCTAGCGGGACAGCACTAATGAACACTGAAGCTTTCTTT
CASSPSGTALMNTEAFF
>TRBJ2-7|TRBD2|TRBV20-1|many
TGCAGTGCTAGACCTCCTACTAGCGGCTTTTCCTACGAGCAGTACTTC
CSARPPTSGFSYEQYF
>TRBJ2-4|.|TRBV20-1|many
TGCAGTGCTAGAGAGGTAGCGATAGGGACCAAAAACATTCAGTACTTC
CSAREVAIGTKNIQYF
>TRBJ1-1|.|TRBV19|many
TGTGCCAGTAGTGCTGACTTGAACACTGAAGCTTTCTTT
CASSADLNTEAFF
>TRBJ1-6|.|TRBV20-1|many
TGCAGTGCTAGAGATCGGTTAGGGGGTGATAATTCACCCCTCCACTTT
CSARDRLGGDNSPLHF
>TRBJ2-5|.|TRBV25-1|many
TGTGCCAGCAGTGTCGCAGGGAGACTAGGGGGAGAGACCCAGTACTTC
CASSVAGRLGGETQYF
>TRBJ1-4|.|TRBV12-3/TRBV12-4|many
TGTGCCTCTGGCGACAGGAGTAACCTTGCTAATGAAAAACTGTTTTTT
CASGDRSNLANEKLFF
>TRBJ2-1|.|TRBV14|many
TGTGCCAGCAGCCGCTCGTCTGGGTACAATGAGCAGTTCTTC
CASSRSSGYNEQFF
>TRBJ2-7|TRBD2|TRBV28|many
TGTGCCAGCAGGCCCCCCGGCGGGAGTATCGGCGAGCAGTACTTC
CASRPPGGSIGEQYF
>TRBJ1-2|.|TRBV20-1|.
TGCAGTGCTAAGGACACTAACTATGGCTACACCTTC
CSAKDTNYGYTF
>TRBJ2-3|.|TRBV5-1|many
TGCGCCAGCAGCGTGGAGGGGGCGAGCACAGATACGCAGTATTTT
CASSVEGASTDTQYF
>TRBJ2-5|.|TRBV19|many
TGTGCCAGTAGGCAAAGTGGAGAGACCCAGTACTTC
CASRQSGETQYF
>TRBJ2-3|.|TRBV20-1|many
TGCAGTGCCCACCCCGGGGTTTCTTACACAGATACGCAGTATTTT
CSAHPGVSYTDTQYF
>TRBJ2-5|TRBD1|TRBV6-6|many
TGTGCCAGCAGTCGGACAGGAGAGACCCAGTACTTC
CASSRTGETQYF
>TRBJ1-4|.|TRBV7-2|many
TGTGCCAGCAGCCGGCGAGGGGTGTTTGAAAAACTGTTTTTT
CASSRRGVFEKLFF
>TRBJ2-7|.|TRBV20-1|many
TGCAGTGCTAGCGGGGGAGAGTGGGGGTTCTACGAGCAGTACTTC
CSASGGEWGFYEQYF
>TRBJ1-2|TRBD1|TRBV20-1|many
TGCAGTGCTAGAGGGGACAGGGTAGATTATGGCTACACCTTC
CSARGDRVDYGYTF
>TRBJ2-7|.|TRBV20-1|many
TGCAGTGCTATCGGGACTCCTACCTACGAGCAGTACTTC
CSAIGTPTYEQYF
>TRBJ2-1|TRBD2|TRBV20-1|many
TGCAGTGCTGGTCTAGCGGGAGGCCGGGGGGGGGAGCAGTTCTTC
CSAGLAGGRGGEQFF
>TRBJ2-1|.|TRBV20-1|many
TGCAGTGCTGGAAGCGGAGCTAACAATGAGCAGTTCTTC
CSAGSGANNEQFF
>TRBJ2-3|TRBD1|TRBV5-1|many
TGCGCCAGCAGCCCCGTGCAGGGGGACACAGATACGCAGTATTTT
CASSPVQGDTDTQYF
>TRBJ1-6|.|TRBV20-1|many
TGCAGTGGGAGTGTCCATGATAATTCACCCCTCCACTTT
CSGSVHDNSPLHF
>TRBJ1-2|.|TRBV2|many
TGTGCCAGCAGTGGAGGGGGAAGAGGGGGCTACACCTTC
CASSGGGRGGYTF
>TRBJ2-1|TRBD2|TRBV6-2/TRBV6-3|many
TGTGCCAGCAGTCGCCTGGTAGCGGGAATGAATCCTGAGCAGTTCTTC
CASSRLVAGMNPEQFF
>TRBJ1-1|.|TRBV20-1|many
TGCAGTGCTAGAAGGGCAATTGAAGCTTTCTTT
CSARRAIEAFF
>TRBJ2-2|.|TRBV12-3/TRBV12-4|.
TGTGCCAGCAGTTTTGGGGGGGCCAGCTCGAACACCGGGGAGCTGTTTTTT
CASSFGGASSNTGELFF